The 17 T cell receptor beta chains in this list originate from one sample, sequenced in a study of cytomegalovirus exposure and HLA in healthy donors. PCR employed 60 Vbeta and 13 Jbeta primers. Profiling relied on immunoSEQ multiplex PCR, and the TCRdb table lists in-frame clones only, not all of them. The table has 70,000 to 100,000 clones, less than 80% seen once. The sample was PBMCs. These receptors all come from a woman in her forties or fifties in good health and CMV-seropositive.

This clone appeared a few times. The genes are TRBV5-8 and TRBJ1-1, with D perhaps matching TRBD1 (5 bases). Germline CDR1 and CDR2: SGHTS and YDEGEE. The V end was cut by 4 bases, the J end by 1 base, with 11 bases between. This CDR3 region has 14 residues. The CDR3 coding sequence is TGTGCCAGCAGCCTTCAACAGGCGAACACTGAAGCTTTCTTT. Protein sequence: CASSLQQANTEAFF.

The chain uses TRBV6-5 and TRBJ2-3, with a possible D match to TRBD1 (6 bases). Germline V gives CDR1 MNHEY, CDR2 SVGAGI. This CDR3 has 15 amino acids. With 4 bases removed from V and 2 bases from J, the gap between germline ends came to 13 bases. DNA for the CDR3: TGTGCCAGCAGTTCCCGACAGGTAACCACAGATACGCAGTATTTT. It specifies CASSSRQVTTDTQYF.

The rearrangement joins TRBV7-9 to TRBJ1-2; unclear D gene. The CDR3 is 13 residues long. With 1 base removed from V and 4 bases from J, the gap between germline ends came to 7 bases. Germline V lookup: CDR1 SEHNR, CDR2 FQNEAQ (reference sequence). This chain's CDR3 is CASSLEQSYGYTF. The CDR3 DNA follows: TGTGCCAGCAGCTTAGAACAGTCCTATGGCTACACCTTC. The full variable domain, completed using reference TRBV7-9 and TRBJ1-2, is DTGVSQNPRHKITKRGQNVTFRCDPISEHNRLYWYRQTLGQGPEFLTYFQNEAQLEKSRLLSDRFSAERPKGSFSTLEIQRTEQGDSAMYLCASSLEQSYGYTFGSGTRLTVV.

This CDR3 is CASSQDNLGHSNTEAFF. The CDR3 bases are TGCGCCAGCAGCCAAGATAATTTAGGACACTCGAACACTGAAGCTTTCTTT. The chain employs TRBV4-3 and TRBJ1-1, with D maybe TRBD1 (5 bases). From germline, CDR1 is LGHNA and CDR2 YSLEER. The V and J ends lost 0 bases and 1 base respectively, with 15 bases between them. The CDR3 consists of 17 residues.

The CDR3 DNA reads TGTGCCAGCAGTGCCCAGGCGGGGATTGGGGAGACCCAGTACTTC. Protein sequence: CASSAQAGIGETQYF. V usage is TRBV6-5 and J usage is TRBJ2-5; maybe TRBD2 (6 bases). CDR1 is MNHEY and CDR2 is SVGAGI in the germline V gene. The V gene lost 5 bases and the J gene lost 5 bases, with 18 bases spanning the gap. This CDR3 has 15 residues.

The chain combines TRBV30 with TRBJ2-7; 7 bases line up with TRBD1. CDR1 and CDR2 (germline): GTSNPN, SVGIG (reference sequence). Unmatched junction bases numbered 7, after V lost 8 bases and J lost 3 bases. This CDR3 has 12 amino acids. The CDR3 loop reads CATGQTNYEQYF. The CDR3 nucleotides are TGTGCCACGGGACAGACGAACTACGAGCAGTACTTC.

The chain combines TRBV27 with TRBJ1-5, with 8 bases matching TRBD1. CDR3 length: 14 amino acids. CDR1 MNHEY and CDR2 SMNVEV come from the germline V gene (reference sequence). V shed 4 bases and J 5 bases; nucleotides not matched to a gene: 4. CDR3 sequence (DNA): TGTGCCAGCAGTTACAGGGGGTTCGATCAGCCCCAGCATTTT. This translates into CASSYRGFDQPQHF.

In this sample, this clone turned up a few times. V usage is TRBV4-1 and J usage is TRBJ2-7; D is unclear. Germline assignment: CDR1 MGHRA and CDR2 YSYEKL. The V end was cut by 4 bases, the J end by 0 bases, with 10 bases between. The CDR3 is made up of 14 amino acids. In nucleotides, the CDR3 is TGCGCCAGCAGCCTTAACTCAGGCTCCTACGAGCAGTACTTC. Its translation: CASSLNSGSYEQYF.

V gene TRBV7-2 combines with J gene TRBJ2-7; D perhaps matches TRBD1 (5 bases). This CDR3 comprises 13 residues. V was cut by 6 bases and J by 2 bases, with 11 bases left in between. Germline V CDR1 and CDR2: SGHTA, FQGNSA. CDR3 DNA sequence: TGTGCCAGCAGAGCAGCAGGGACCTACGAGCAGTACTTC. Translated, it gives CASRAAGTYEQYF.

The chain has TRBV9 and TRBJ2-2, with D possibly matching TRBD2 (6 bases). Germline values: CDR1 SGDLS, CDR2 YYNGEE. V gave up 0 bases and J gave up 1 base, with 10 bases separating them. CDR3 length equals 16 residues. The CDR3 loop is CASSVAGRGNTGELFF. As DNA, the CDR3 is TGTGCCAGCAGCGTAGCTGGGCGGGGGAACACCGGGGAGCTGTTTTTT.

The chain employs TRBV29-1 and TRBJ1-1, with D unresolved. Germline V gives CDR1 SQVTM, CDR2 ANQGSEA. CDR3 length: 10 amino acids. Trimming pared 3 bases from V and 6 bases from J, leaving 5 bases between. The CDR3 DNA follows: TGCAGCGTTGAGGGCGCTGAAGCTTTCTTT. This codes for CSVEGAEAFF.

The CDR3 DNA reads TGTGCCAGCAGTGTGTACAGGGCAAGCTCCTACGAGCAGTACTTC. Its protein product is CASSVYRASSYEQYF. This chain joins TRBV6-1 and TRBJ2-7, with D tentatively TRBD1 (6 bases). Germline CDR1 MNHNS, CDR2 SASEGT. V shed 4 bases and J shed 0 bases, with 13 bases lying between them. The CDR3 covers 15 residues.

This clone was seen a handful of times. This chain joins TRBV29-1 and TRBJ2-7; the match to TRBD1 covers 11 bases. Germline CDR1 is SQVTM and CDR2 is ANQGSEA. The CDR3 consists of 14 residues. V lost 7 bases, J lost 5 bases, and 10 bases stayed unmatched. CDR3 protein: CSGTSGQGANEQYF. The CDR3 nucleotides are TGCAGCGGGACGTCAGGACAGGGGGCAAACGAGCAGTACTTC.

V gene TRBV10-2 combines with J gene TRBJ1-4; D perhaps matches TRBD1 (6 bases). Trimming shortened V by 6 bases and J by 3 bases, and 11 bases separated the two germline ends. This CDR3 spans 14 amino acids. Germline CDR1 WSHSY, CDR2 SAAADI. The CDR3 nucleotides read TGCGCCAGCAGGGAACAGGGAGCTAATGAAAAACTGTTTTTT. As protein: CASREQGANEKLFF.

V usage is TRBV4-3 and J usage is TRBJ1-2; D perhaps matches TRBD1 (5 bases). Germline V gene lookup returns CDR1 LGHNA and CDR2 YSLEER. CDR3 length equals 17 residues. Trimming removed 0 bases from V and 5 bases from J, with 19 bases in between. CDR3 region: CASSQDLSPAGKYGYTF. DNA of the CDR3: TGCGCCAGCAGCCAAGATTTGTCCCCGGCAGGGAAATATGGCTACACCTTC.

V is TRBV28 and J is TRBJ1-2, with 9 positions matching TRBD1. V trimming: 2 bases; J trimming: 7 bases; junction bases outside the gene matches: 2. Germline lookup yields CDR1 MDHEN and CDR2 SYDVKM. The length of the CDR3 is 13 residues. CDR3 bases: TGTGCCAGCAGTTTAGGACAGGGGCCTGGCTACACCTTC. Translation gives CASSLGQGPGYTF.

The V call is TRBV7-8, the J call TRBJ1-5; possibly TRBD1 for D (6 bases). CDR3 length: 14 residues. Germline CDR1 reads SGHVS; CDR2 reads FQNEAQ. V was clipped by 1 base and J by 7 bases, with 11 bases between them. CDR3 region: CASSLGGGGQPQHF. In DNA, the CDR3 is TGTGCCAGCAGCTTAGGAGGGGGTGGGCAGCCCCAGCATTTT.